This is a list of T cell receptor beta chains from one sample in a study of blood T cell repertoires in COVID-19. Assay: immunoSEQ multiplex PCR; the TCRdb copy retains only in-frame clones and omits some. The profile shows roughly 160,000 clones, 84% of them singletons. The specimen sequenced was peripheral blood. The receptor set was obtained from a woman aged 80 or older with COVID-19, enrolled during active disease. Each CDR3 is given with its conserved first and last residue. The D gene is left open where the match is weak. Size is stated for part of the rows, as once, few or many counts, or as a class when the clone is expanded.

j_call d_call v_call clone_size cdr3_aa cdr3_nt
TRBJ2-5 - TRBV5-1 once CASSLYGDQETQYF TGCGCCAGCAGCTTGTACGGGGACCAAGAGACCCAGTACTTC
TRBJ1-5 - TRBV19 - CASSIGGGYSNQPQHF TGTGCCAGTAGTATAGGGGGAGGGTATAGCAATCAGCCCCAGCATTTT
TRBJ2-2 TRBD1 TRBV5-1 - CASSPPAGGGTGELFF TGCGCCAGCAGCCCGCCCGCAGGGGGCGGCACCGGGGAGCTGTTTTTT
TRBJ1-2 - TRBV5-1 - CASSEGIREGWGMSDYGYTF TGCGCCAGCAGCGAAGGGATCCGGGAGGGCTGGGGAATGTCGGACTATGGCTACACCTTC
TRBJ2-5 - TRBV18 few CASSPRQQETQYF TGTGCCAGCTCACCACGGCAGCAAGAGACCCAGTACTTC
TRBJ1-3 - TRBV3-1/TRBV3-2 - CASSQGLAGAGNTIYF TGTGCCAGCAGCCAAGGGCTCGCGGGGGCTGGAAACACCATATATTTT
TRBJ2-5 TRBD1 TRBV11-1 - CASSLGTGGRETQYF TGTGCCAGCAGCTTAGGGACAGGGGGACGGGAGACCCAGTACTTC
TRBJ1-2 - TRBV5-5 - CASSLDSGYGYTF TGTGCCAGCAGCTTGGATAGCGGCTATGGCTACACCTTC
TRBJ1-6 - TRBV14 - CASSQDIRPWGGSPLHF TGTGCCAGCAGCCAAGACATTAGACCCTGGGGAGGGTCACCCCTCCACTTT
TRBJ2-3 TRBD1 TRBV4-3 - CASSQVWTGGSTDTQYF TGCGCCAGCAGCCAAGTTTGGACAGGGGGTAGCACAGATACGCAGTATTTT
TRBJ1-5 - TRBV27 - CASSRWQGSQPQHF TGTGCCAGCAGCCGCTGGCAGGGGAGTCAGCCCCAGCATTTT
TRBJ1-2 - TRBV19 once CASSGRGGNYGYTF TGTGCCAGTAGTGGGAGAGGAGGGAACTATGGCTACACCTTC
TRBJ2-5 - TRBV20-1 - CSARDKETQYF TGCAGTGCTAGAGATAAAGAGACCCAGTACTTC
TRBJ2-3 - TRBV7-2 - CASSFIDTQYF TGTGCCAGCAGCTTCATAGATACGCAGTATTTT
TRBJ1-5 - TRBV6-5 - CASRQTLAMGQPQHF TGTGCCAGCAGACAGACACTCGCGATGGGTCAGCCCCAGCATTTT
TRBJ2-6 TRBD1 TRBV18 - CASSPLEQGAVSGANVLTF TGTGCCAGCTCACCACTGGAACAGGGGGCGGTGTCTGGGGCCAACGTCCTGACTTTC
TRBJ2-3 - TRBV30 - CAAPASGSTSTDTQYF TGTGCCGCCCCGGCCAGCGGGTCAACTAGCACAGATACGCAGTATTTT
TRBJ2-7 TRBD1 TRBV7-2 - CASSFGQGPNYEQYF TGTGCCAGCAGCTTTGGACAGGGGCCCAACTACGAGCAGTACTTC
TRBJ1-2 - TRBV7-9 - CASSFQVKTDIFYTF TGTGCCAGCAGCTTCCAGGTGAAGACCGACATCTTCTACACCTTC
TRBJ1-4 - TRBV5-1 once CASSLPGRAGEKLFF TGCGCCAGCAGCTTGCCTGGCAGGGCTGGGGAAAAACTGTTTTTT
TRBJ1-2 TRBD1 TRBV30 - CAWRGTARTNYGYTF TGTGCCTGGAGAGGGACAGCCCGAACTAACTATGGCTACACCTTC
TRBJ2-7 - TRBV30 - CAWSPTSSYEQYF TGTGCCTGGAGCCCGACTAGTTCCTACGAGCAGTACTTC
TRBJ1-1 - TRBV27 - CASSLMGGALGEAFF TGTGCCAGCAGTTTAATGGGAGGGGCCCTCGGGGAAGCTTTCTTT
TRBJ2-7 TRBD2 TRBV5-5 - CASSLLAGVLTYEQYF TGTGCCAGCAGCTTACTAGCGGGGGTCCTGACCTACGAGCAGTACTTC
TRBJ2-7 - TRBV27 - CASSLTRIPDEQYF TGTGCCAGCAGTTTAACGAGGATCCCAGACGAGCAGTACTTC
TRBJ1-1 - TRBV30 - CAWSRGRLGGTEAFF TGTGCCTGGAGTCGCGGGCGCCTCGGGGGCACTGAAGCTTTCTTT
TRBJ2-5 TRBD2 TRBV9 - CASTGTSGSTGETQYF TGTGCCAGCACGGGCACTAGCGGGTCCACCGGGGAGACCCAGTACTTC
TRBJ2-7 TRBD2 TRBV10-2 - CASSRLAGGSPEQYF TGCGCCAGCAGCAGACTAGCGGGAGGGTCCCCCGAGCAGTACTTC
TRBJ2-1 TRBD1 TRBV11-3 once CASSFAGRPGGFNEQFF TGTGCCAGCAGCTTTGCAGGCCGGCCAGGGGGCTTCAATGAGCAGTTCTTC
TRBJ1-6 TRBD1 TRBV4-2 - CASSLRTGRGHNSPLHF TGTGCCAGCAGCCTACGGACAGGGAGAGGGCATAATTCACCCCTCCACTTT
TRBJ2-7 TRBD1 TRBV28 - CASSLWGQSSYEQYF TGTGCCAGCAGTTTATGGGGACAGAGCTCCTACGAGCAGTACTTC
TRBJ1-6 TRBD1 TRBV7-2 - CASSFYRGGLSPLHF TGTGCCAGCAGCTTCTACAGGGGAGGACTTTCACCCCTCCACTTT
TRBJ2-1 - TRBV30 - CAWQGITYNEQFF TGTGCCTGGCAGGGGATCACCTACAATGAGCAGTTCTTC
TRBJ1-2 TRBD1 TRBV27 - CASSDRDRGLGYTF TGTGCCAGCAGTGACCGGGACAGGGGACTTGGCTACACCTTC
TRBJ2-7 - TRBV5-6 - CASSSEKGMGEQYF TGTGCCAGCAGCTCGGAAAAGGGGATGGGAGAGCAGTACTTC
TRBJ2-3 - TRBV5-4 - CASSLERAGESVPDTQYF TGTGCCAGCAGCTTGGAGAGGGCAGGGGAATCGGTCCCAGATACGCAGTATTTT
TRBJ2-3 TRBD2 TRBV4-2 - CASWRGGGATDTQYF TGTGCCAGCTGGCGGGGGGGAGGGGCCACAGATACGCAGTATTTT
TRBJ2-3 TRBD2 TRBV11-2 - CASSPGGVYTQYF TGTGCCAGCAGCCCTGGGGGGGTGTATACGCAGTATTTT
TRBJ2-3 TRBD1 TRBV7-9 once CASSSGQGADTQYF TGTGCCAGCAGCTCGGGACAGGGCGCAGATACGCAGTATTTT
TRBJ2-1 TRBD2 TRBV5-1 - CASSGGTSDEQFF TGCGCCAGCAGCGGGGGGACTAGCGATGAGCAGTTCTTC
TRBJ2-2 - TRBV6-2/TRBV6-3 - CASSLVRGTGELFF TGTGCCAGCAGCCTCGTTAGGGGCACCGGGGAGCTGTTTTTT
TRBJ1-1 - TRBV6-5 - CASSRDGMNTEAFF TGTGCCAGCAGTCGCGACGGGATGAACACTGAAGCTTTCTTT
TRBJ2-5 - TRBV5-1 - CASSSAGSQYF TGCGCCAGCAGCTCTGCAGGTTCCCAGTACTTC
TRBJ2-3 - TRBV7-2 - CASSTNTDTQYF TGTGCCAGCAGCACAAACACAGATACGCAGTATTTT
TRBJ1-1 - TRBV5-4 - CASSLNSGWADTEAFF TGTGCCAGCAGCTTAAACTCAGGGTGGGCGGACACTGAAGCTTTCTTT
TRBJ2-1 - TRBV6-5 - CASRVQGGDEQFF TGTGCCAGCAGAGTACAGGGCGGCGATGAGCAGTTCTTC
TRBJ2-7 TRBD2 TRBV7-9 - CASSPVAGGLSYEQYF TGTGCCAGCAGCCCCGTAGCGGGGGGCCTCTCCTACGAGCAGTACTTC
TRBJ1-1 TRBD1 TRBV6-1 - CASSDRWTGLNTEAFF TGTGCCAGCAGTGATAGGTGGACAGGGTTAAACACTGAAGCTTTCTTT
TRBJ2-2 TRBD2 TRBV5-8 - CASSLVAGGPSTGELFF TGTGCCAGCAGCTTGGTAGCGGGAGGGCCCAGCACCGGGGAGCTGTTTTTT
TRBJ2-7 - TRBV4-3 - CASSHNYPGEQYF TGCGCCAGCAGCCATAACTACCCTGGGGAGCAGTACTTC
TRBJ1-2 - TRBV18 - CASSQRDNGYTF TGTGCCAGCTCACAACGGGACAATGGCTACACCTTC
TRBJ2-7 - TRBV29-1 - CSGYRGGSYEQYF TGCAGCGGGTACAGGGGGGGGTCCTACGAGCAGTACTTC
TRBJ1-5 - TRBV7-8 - CASSRILGGPVGNQPQHF TGTGCCAGCAGCCGGATTTTGGGGGGGCCAGTAGGCAATCAGCCCCAGCATTTT